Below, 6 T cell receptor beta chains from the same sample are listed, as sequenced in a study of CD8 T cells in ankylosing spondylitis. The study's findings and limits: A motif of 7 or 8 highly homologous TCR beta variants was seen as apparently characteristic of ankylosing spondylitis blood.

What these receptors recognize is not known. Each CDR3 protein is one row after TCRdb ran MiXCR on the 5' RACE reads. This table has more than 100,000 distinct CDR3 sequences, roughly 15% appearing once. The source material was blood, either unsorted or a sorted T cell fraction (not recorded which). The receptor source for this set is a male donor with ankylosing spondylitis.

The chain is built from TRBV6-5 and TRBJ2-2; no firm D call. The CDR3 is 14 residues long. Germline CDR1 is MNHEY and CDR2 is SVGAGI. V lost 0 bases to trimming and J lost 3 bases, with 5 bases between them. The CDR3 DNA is TGTGCCAGCAGTTACTCCCTCTACACCGGGGAGCTGTTTTTT. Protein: CASSYSLYTGELFF.

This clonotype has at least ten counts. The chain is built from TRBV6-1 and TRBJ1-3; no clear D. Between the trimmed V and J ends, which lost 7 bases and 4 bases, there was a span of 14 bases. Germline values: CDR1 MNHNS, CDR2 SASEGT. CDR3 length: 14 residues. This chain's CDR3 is CASNHRSTGNTIYF. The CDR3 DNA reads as TGTGCCAGCAACCACCGATCTACGGGAAACACCATATATTTT.

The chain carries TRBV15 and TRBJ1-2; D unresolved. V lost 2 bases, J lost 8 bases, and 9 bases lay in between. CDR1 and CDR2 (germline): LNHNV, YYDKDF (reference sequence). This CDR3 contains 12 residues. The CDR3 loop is CATSRLIEGYTF. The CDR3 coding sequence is TGTGCCACCAGCAGACTAATCGAAGGCTACACCTTC.

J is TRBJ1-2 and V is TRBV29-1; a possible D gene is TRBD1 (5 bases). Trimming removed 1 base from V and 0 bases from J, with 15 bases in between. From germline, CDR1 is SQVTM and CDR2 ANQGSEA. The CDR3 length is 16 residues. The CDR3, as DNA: TGCAGCGTTGAAGGACGCGTGGCAGGGACTAACTATGGCTACACCTTC. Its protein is CSVEGRVAGTNYGYTF.

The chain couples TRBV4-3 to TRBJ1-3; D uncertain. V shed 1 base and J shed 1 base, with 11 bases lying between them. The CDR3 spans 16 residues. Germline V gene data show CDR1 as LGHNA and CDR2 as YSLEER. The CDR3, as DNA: TGCGCCAGCAGCCAAGGGCGGATGATATCTGGAAACACCATATATTTT. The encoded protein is CASSQGRMISGNTIYF.

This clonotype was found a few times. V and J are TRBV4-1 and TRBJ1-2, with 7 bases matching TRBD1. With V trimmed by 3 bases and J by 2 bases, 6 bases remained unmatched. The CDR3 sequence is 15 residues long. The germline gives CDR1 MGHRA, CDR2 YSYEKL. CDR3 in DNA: TGCGCCAGCAGCCACCAGGGACAGTGGAACTATGGCTACACCTTC. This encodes CASSHQGQWNYGYTF.